Included here is one T cell receptor beta chain sequence, with context. A second 7 to 11 cycle PCR used barcoded and J-beta primers. A single record per CDR3 protein comes from TCRdb applying MiXCR to the 5' RACE reads. The table shows about 640,000 distinct CDR3 sequences, with around 54% occurring only once. The sample comes from a study of blood T cells in healthy people across ages. This CDR3 comprises 10 residues. In germline, CDR1 is SEHNR, CDR2 FQNEAQ (reference sequence). V was clipped by 2 bases and J by 12 bases, with 7 bases between them. The receptor was derived from a man in his sixties in good health. The specimen sequenced was blood. V usage is TRBV7-9 and J usage is TRBJ1-2, with no clear D. CDR3 residues: CASSLFKDTF. In nucleotides, the CDR3 is TGTGCCAGCAGCTTATTCAAGGACACCTTC.